This T cell receptor (beta chain) was sequenced for a study of CD8 T cells in ankylosing spondylitis. TCRdb called the 5' RACE reads again in MiXCR, with one record for every CDR3 protein. The top ten hold about 3% of the sample, which has fewer than 250,000 distinct CDR3 sequences, about 10% seen once. This clonotype was counted ten times or more. The antigen is undetermined. The study's findings and limits: Peripheral blood samples showed relatively rare disease-linked clones, and these clones were CD8+.

The germline V gene has CDR1 ENHRY and CDR2 SYGVKD. V gave up 5 bases and J gave up 7 bases; unmatched junction bases: 9. The CDR3 has 14 amino acids. The genes are TRBV10-3 and TRBJ2-7; 9 nucleotides align to TRBD1. What was sequenced was blood, either unsorted or a sorted T cell fraction (not recorded which). The sequence was obtained from a male donor with ankylosing spondylitis or in good health (not recorded which). CDR3 sequence (DNA): TGTGCCATCAGTATTTCGGGACAGGGTGAAGAGCAGTACTTC. Translating gives CAISISGQGEEQYF.